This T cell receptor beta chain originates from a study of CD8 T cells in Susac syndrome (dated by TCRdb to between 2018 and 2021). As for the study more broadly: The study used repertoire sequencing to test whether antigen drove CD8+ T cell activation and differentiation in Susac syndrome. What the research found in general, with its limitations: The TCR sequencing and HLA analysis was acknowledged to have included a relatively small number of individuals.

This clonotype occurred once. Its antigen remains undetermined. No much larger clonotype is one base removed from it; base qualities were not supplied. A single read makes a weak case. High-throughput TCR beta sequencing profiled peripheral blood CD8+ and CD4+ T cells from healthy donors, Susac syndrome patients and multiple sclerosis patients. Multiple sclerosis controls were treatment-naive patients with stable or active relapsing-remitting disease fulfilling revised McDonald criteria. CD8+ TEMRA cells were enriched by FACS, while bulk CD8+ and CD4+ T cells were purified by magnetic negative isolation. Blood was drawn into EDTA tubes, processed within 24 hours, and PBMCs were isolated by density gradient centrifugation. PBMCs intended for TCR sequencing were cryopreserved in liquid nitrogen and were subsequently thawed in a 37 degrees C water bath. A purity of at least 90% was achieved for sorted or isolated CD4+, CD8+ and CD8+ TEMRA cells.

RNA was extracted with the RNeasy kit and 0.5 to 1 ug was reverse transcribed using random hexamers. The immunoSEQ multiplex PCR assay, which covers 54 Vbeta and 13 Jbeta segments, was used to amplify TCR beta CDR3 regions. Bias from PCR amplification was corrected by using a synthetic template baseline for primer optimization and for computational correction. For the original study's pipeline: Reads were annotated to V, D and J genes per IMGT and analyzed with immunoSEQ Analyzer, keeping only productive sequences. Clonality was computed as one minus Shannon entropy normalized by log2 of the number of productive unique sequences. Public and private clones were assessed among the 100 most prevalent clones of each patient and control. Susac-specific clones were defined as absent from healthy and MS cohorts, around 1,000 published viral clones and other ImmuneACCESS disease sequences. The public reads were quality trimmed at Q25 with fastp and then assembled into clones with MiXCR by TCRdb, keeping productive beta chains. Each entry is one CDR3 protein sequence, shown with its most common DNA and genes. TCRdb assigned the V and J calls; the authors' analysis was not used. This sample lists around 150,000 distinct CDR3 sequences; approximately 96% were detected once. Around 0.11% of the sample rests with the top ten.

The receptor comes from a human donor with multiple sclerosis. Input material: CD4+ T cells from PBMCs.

The CDR3: CSATNPSGGVKAFF. The nucleotide sequence is TGCAGTGCTACAAACCCCTCAGGGGGAGTGAAAGCTTTCTTT. Recombination joined TRBV20-1 with TRBJ1-1; 7 central bases correspond to TRBD1. V has 4 bases trimmed and J has 9 bases trimmed; junction bases matching no gene number 14. According to the germline V gene (reference sequence), CDR1 reads DFQATT and CDR2 reads SNEGSKA. Spanning cysteine to phenylalanine, the CDR3 consists of 14 amino acids. Only the CDR3 region is kept as DNA, spanning 42 bases read in frame from base 1.